This T cell receptor (beta chain) was recorded in a study of read filtering for tumor transcriptome and immune sequencing. Study summary: Fewer than ten patients were R-ISS I, 16 were R-ISS II, six or seven were R-ISS III.

In its sample, this clonotype is medium-sized. At the time of active disease, bone marrow was collected from every patient. Molecular barcoded adaptors covering alpha/delta and beta/gamma chains were used on approximately 400 ng RNA. TCRdb processed the reads anew with MiXCR; each CDR3 protein has one entry. The table includes about 35,000 distinct CDR3 sequences, about 13% detected once. The TCR comes from a donor at least 40 years old with multiple myeloma. Sequences were obtained from a population of CD138-negative cells sorted from bone marrow.

The CDR3 nucleotides are TGTGCCAGCAGTGTAAGGCACCGGGAAGATTCACCCCTCCACTTT. As protein: CASSVRHREDSPLHF. The chain employs TRBV2 and TRBJ1-6; D gene uncertain. CDR1 and CDR2 from the germline V gene are SNHLY and FYNNEI. With 4 bases removed from V and 8 bases from J, the gap between germline ends came to 15 bases. The CDR3 loop spans 15 amino acids.